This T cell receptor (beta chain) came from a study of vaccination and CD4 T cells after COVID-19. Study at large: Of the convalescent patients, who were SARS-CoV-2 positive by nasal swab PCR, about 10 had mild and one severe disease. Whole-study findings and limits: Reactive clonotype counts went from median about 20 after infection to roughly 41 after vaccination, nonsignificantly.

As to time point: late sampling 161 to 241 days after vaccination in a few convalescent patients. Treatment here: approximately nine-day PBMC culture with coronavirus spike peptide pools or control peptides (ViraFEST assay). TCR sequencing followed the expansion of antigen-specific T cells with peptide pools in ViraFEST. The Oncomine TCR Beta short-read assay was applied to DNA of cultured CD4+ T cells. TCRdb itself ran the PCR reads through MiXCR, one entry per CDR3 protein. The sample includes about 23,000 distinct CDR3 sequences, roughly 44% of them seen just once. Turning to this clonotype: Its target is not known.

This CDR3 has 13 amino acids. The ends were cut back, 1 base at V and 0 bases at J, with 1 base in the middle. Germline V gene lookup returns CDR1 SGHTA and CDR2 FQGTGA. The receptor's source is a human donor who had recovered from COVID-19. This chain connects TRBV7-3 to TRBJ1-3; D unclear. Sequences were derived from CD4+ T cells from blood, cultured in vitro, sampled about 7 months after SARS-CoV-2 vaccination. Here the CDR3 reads CASSLSSGNTIYF. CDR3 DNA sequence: TGTGCCAGCAGCTTAAGCTCTGGAAACACCATATATTTT. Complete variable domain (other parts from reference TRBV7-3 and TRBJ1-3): GAGVSQTPSNKVTEKGKYVELRCDPISGHTALYWYRQSLGQGPEFLIYFQGTGAADDSGLPNDRFFAVRPEGSVSTLKIQRTERGDSAVYLCASSLSSGNTIYFGEGSWLTVV.